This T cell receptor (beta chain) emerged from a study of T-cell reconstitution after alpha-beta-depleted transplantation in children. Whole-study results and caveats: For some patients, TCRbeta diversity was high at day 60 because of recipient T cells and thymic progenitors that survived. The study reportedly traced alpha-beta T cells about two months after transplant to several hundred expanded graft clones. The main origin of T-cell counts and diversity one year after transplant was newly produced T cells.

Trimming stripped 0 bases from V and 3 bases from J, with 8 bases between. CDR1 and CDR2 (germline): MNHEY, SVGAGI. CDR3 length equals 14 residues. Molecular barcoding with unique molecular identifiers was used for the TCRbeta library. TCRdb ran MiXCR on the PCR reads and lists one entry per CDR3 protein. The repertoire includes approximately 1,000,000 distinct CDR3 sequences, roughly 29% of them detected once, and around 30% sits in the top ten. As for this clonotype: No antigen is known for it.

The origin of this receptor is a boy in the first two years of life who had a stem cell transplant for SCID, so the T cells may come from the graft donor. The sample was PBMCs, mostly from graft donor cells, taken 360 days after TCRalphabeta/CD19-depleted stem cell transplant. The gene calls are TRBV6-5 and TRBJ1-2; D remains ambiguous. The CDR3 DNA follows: TGTGCCAGCAGTTACTCGAGAGGGTACTATGGCTACACCTTC. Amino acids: CASSYSRGYYGYTF.